This TCR beta chain was observed in a study of T cells in Graves' hyperthyroidism and ophthalmopathy. Amplified TCR beta CDR3 regions derived from RNA transcripts. When the TCR CDR3 underwent first-round RT-PCR, the HTBI primer set was used. TCRdb re-called the multiplex PCR reads through MiXCR, storing one row per CDR3 protein. This table has some 800,000 distinct CDR3 sequences, approximately 40% appearing once. The length of the CDR3 is 15 residues. V shed 2 bases and J 8 bases; nucleotides not matched to a gene: 11. Germline values: CDR1 SGDLS, CDR2 YYNGEE. The TCR originated in a man aged 18-30 years with Graves' hyperthyroidism. The chain recombines TRBV9 with TRBJ2-7, with TRBD2 matching over 9 bases. The sequenced sample consisted of blood. The CDR3 coding sequence is TGTGCCAGCAGCGTGGCGGGGGGGCTGGGTTACAAGCAGTACTTC. It translates to CASSVAGGLGYKQYF.